This T cell receptor (beta chain) was obtained from a study of T-cell reconstitution after alpha-beta-depleted transplantation in children. Whole-study results and caveats: Newly generated T cells supplied most T-cell counts and diversity one year post-transplant. Where alpha-beta T cells came from about two months after transplant was reportedly several hundred expanded graft clones.

It was with unique molecular identifiers that the TCRbeta library was prepared. TCRdb reprocessed the PCR reads via MiXCR and lists one record per CDR3 protein. The sample includes some 600,000 distinct CDR3 sequences, 10% to 15% of them seen just once. CDR1 and CDR2 from the germline V gene are MDHEN and SYDVKM. This CDR3 contains 15 residues. The V end was cut by 5 bases, the J end by 3 bases, with 17 bases between. This clonotype has only a few counts. The target antigen is unknown. Specimen: PBMCs, mostly from graft donor cells, collected 360 days after TCRalphabeta/CD19-depleted stem cell transplant. V and J are TRBV28 and TRBJ2-7; D possibly matches TRBD1 or TRBD2 (6 bases each). The receptor comes from a male patient between 10 and 17 years old who had a stem cell transplant for acute myeloid leukemia, so the T cells may come from the graft donor. CDR3 DNA sequence: TGTGCCAGCAGTCCAGACAGGCCCGGGGGCTACGAGCAGTACTTC. The encoded protein is CASSPDRPGGYEQYF.